One sample yielded the 26 T cell receptor beta chains listed below, sequenced in a study of chemoradiotherapy in HPV16-positive cancers. Here immunoSEQ multiplex PCR was the method, and the copy in TCRdb shows in-frame clones only, minus some. Of roughly 970 clones listed, approximately 74% are singletons. Here the sequenced sample was tumor tissue, taken from a patient who underwent chemoradiotherapy. The receptors stem from a human donor with HPV-associated anogenital cancer.

The V and J genes are TRBV27 and TRBJ2-7; 7 bases are a match to TRBD2. Germline CDR1 is MNHEY and CDR2 is SMNVEV (reference sequence). The junction had 4 bases not matched to a gene; V was cut back by 5 bases and J by 6 bases. The CDR3 consists of 12 residues. CDR3 region: CASSSGISEQYF. The CDR3 nucleotides are TGTGCCAGCAGTAGCGGGATAAGCGAGCAGTACTTC.

The chain links TRBV11-2 to TRBJ1-4; tentatively, D is TRBD1 (5 bases). This CDR3 spans 17 amino acids. Trimming took 5 bases from V and 0 from J, leaving 16 bases between them. The germline V gene has CDR1 SGHAT and CDR2 FQNNGV. CDR3 nucleotides: TGTGCCAGCAGCCAACAGGACCTAATCGCAACTAATGAAAAACTGTTTTTT. Translation: CASSQQDLIATNEKLFF. The full variable domain, rest sourced from reference TRBV11-2 and TRBJ1-4, is EAGVAQSPRYKIIEKRQSVAFWCNPISGHATLYWYQQILGQGPKLLIQFQNNGVVDDSQLPKDRFSAERLKGVDSTLKIQPAKLEDSAVYLCASSQQDLIATNEKLFFGSGTQLSVL.

This chain connects TRBV4-2 to TRBJ2-5, with a weak D call TRBD1 (5 bases). The DNA end is more similar to TRBJ2-7, so the J call may be wrong. CDR1 LGHNA and CDR2 YNFKEQ come from the germline V gene. The CDR3 is made up of 15 amino acids. The DNA for the CDR3 is TGTGCCAGCAGCCAAGAGGGTCAGGGTGACGACGAGCAGTACTTC. Translation gives CASSQEGQGDDEQYF.

A remark on this clone: A read error may produce the germline difference seen at one junction end. This sequence joins TRBV28 and TRBJ2-7; the D gene could be TRBD1 or TRBD2 (5 bases each). CDR1 and CDR2 (germline): MDHEN, SYDVKM. This CDR3 has 13 residues. This CDR3 is CAIEGRVSYKQYF. CDR3 nucleotides: TGTGCCATCGAGGGCAGGGTTTCCTACAAGCAGTACTTC.

The genes are TRBV5-1 and TRBJ2-3; D ambiguous. This CDR3 is built from 13 residues. Trimming took 1 base from V and 4 from J, leaving 7 bases between them. Germline V lookup: CDR1 SGHRS, CDR2 YFSETQ. The CDR3 DNA reads as TGCGCCAGCAGCTTGCAAGAGGCAGATACGCAGTATTTT. Protein product: CASSLQEADTQYF.

The chain carries TRBV5-4 and TRBJ1-1, with TRBD1 identical over 7 bases. Per the germline V gene, CDR1 is SGHNT and CDR2 is YYREEE (reference sequence). This CDR3 contains 15 residues. After removal of 4 bases from V and 5 bases from J, the junction contained 11 bases not matched to a gene. The CDR3: CASSRGRGGLTEAFF. The CDR3 DNA follows: TGTGCCAGCAGCAGGGGGCGGGGGGGCTTAACTGAAGCTTTCTTT.

The chain has TRBV13 and TRBJ2-1; D ambiguous. This CDR3 is built from 15 residues. Germline CDR1 reads PRHDT; CDR2 reads FYEKMQ (reference sequence). V lost 5 bases, J lost 5 bases, and 16 bases lay in between. CDR3 sequence reads: CASSRRQNNDNEQFF. CDR3 bases: TGTGCCAGCAGCCGGCGTCAGAATAACGACAATGAGCAGTTCTTC.

This chain uses TRBV19 with TRBJ2-3; D unresolved. Trimming cost V 5 bases and J 2 bases, with 8 bases left between them. CDR1 LNHDA and CDR2 SQIVND come from the germline V gene (reference sequence). The CDR3 is 13 amino acids. CDR3 bases: TGTGCCAGTAGTTCGGAGAACACAGATACGCAGTATTTT. As protein: CASSSENTDTQYF.

The V and J genes are TRBV2 and TRBJ1-5; the match to TRBD1 covers 7 bases. Germline V CDR1 and CDR2: SNHLY, FYNNEI. V gave up 6 bases and J gave up 6 bases; unmatched junction bases: 8. The CDR3 covers 14 residues. Here the CDR3 reads CASRSRQGPQPQHF. The CDR3 DNA sequence: TGTGCCAGCAGGTCCCGACAGGGACCTCAGCCCCAGCATTTT.

The V gene is TRBV27, the J gene TRBJ2-7; D may match TRBD1 or TRBD2 (5 bases each). The V end was cut by 3 bases, the J end by 3 bases, with 12 bases between. Germline V CDR1 and CDR2: MNHEY, SMNVEV (reference sequence). The CDR3 covers 14 residues. The CDR3 DNA follows: TGTGCCAGCAGTTTGGGGGTTGGGGGCTACGAGCAGTACTTC. This encodes CASSLGVGGYEQYF.

This chain uses TRBV5-1 with TRBJ2-3; D gene unclear. V lost 0 bases, J lost 4 bases, and 12 bases lay in between. The CDR3 loop spans 15 amino acids. Germline values: CDR1 SGHRS, CDR2 YFSETQ. The CDR3 protein is CASSLGAYGADTQYF. CDR3 DNA: TGCGCCAGCAGCTTGGGCGCGTACGGAGCAGATACGCAGTATTTT.

CDR3 residues: CASIGGRHLTEAFF. The CDR3 nucleotides read TGTGCCAGCATCGGGGGGCGGCATCTTACTGAAGCTTTCTTT. The genes are TRBV27 and TRBJ1-1, with D maybe TRBD1 (6 bases). Trimming shortened V by 7 bases and J by 5 bases, and 17 bases separated the two germline ends. There are 14 residues in the CDR3. CDR1 and CDR2 from the germline V gene are MNHEY and SMNVEV (reference sequence).

This chain uses TRBV10-2 with TRBJ2-2; D ambiguous. The CDR3 loop spans 13 amino acids. Trimming stripped 3 bases from V and 8 bases from J, with 10 bases between. Germline V gene lookup returns CDR1 WSHSY and CDR2 SAAADI. This CDR3 reads CASSESASGELFF. Here the CDR3 DNA reads TGCGCCAGCAGTGAATCGGCTTCAGGGGAGCTGTTTTTT.

The J gene is TRBJ2-7, the V gene TRBV28; D gene unclear. Germline V gives CDR1 MDHEN, CDR2 SYDVKM. Trimming cost V 5 bases and J 0 bases, with 11 bases left between them. The CDR3 extends over 14 amino acids. The CDR3 loop reads CASSTVVSSYEQYF. CDR3 DNA: TGTGCCAGCAGTACAGTCGTCAGCTCCTACGAGCAGTACTTC.

The gene calls are TRBV7-2 and TRBJ2-7; 8 bases are a match to TRBD1. The V segment lost 1 base and the J segment 4 bases; nucleotides outside the gene matches: 9. The CDR3 has 16 residues. In germline, CDR1 is SGHTA, CDR2 FQGNSA. CDR3 coding DNA: TGTGCCAGCAGCTTAGTTACAGGGGGGATAGGGTACGAGCAGTACTTC. Its translation is CASSLVTGGIGYEQYF.

This chain links TRBV5-8 with TRBJ2-7; tentative D call: TRBD1 (6 bases). V was cut by 4 bases and J by 0 bases, with 26 bases left in between. This CDR3 is 19 amino acids long. Germline V gene sequence: CDR1 SGHTS, CDR2 YDEGEE. Written as DNA, the CDR3 is TGTGCCAGCAGCCCCCCTGCGCGTGGTGACAGGCCGAGCTCCTACGAGCAGTACTTC. Translation gives CASSPPARGDRPSSYEQYF. Complete variable domain (other parts from reference TRBV5-8 and TRBJ2-7): EAGVTQSPTHLIKTRGQQATLRCSPISGHTSVYWYQQALGLGLQFLLWYDEGEERNRGNFPPRFSGRQFPNYSSELNVNALELEDSALYLCASSPPARGDRPSSYEQYFGPGTRLTVT.

The genes are TRBV28 and TRBJ2-2, with D perhaps being TRBD1 or TRBD2 (5 bases each). Germline CDR1 is MDHEN and CDR2 is SYDVKM. The CDR3 sequence is 15 residues long. V dropped 5 bases and J dropped 0 bases, with 10 bases sitting between them. DNA of the CDR3: TGTGCCAGCAGTCGGGGACCTACGAACACCGGGGAGCTGTTTTTT. It encodes CASSRGPTNTGELFF.

The V call is TRBV19, the J call TRBJ1-3, with D uncertain. The germline CDR1 and CDR2 sequences are LNHDA and SQIVND (reference sequence). This CDR3 is built from 16 residues. Trimming stripped 3 bases from V and 4 bases from J, with 16 bases between. This CDR3 reads CASSIWKSSGGNTIYF. The DNA for the CDR3 is TGTGCCAGTAGTATTTGGAAGTCGTCGGGGGGAAACACCATATATTTT.

This chain links TRBV11-2 with TRBJ2-1; tentatively, D is TRBD1 or TRBD2 (7 bases each). The germline CDR1 and CDR2 sequences are SGHAT and FQNNGV. The ends were cut back, 5 bases at V and 4 bases at J, with 15 bases in the middle. This CDR3 is 15 amino acids long. The CDR3 sequence: CASSLDREGYNEQFF. Written as DNA, the CDR3 is TGTGCCAGCAGCCTCGACAGGGAGGGATACAATGAGCAGTTCTTC. Using reference TRBV11-2 and TRBJ2-1 for the parts outside the CDR3, the full variable domain is EAGVAQSPRYKIIEKRQSVAFWCNPISGHATLYWYQQILGQGPKLLIQFQNNGVVDDSQLPKDRFSAERLKGVDSTLKIQPAKLEDSAVYLCASSLDREGYNEQFFGPGTRLTVL.

A few counts support this clone. The chain uses TRBV11-2 and TRBJ2-7; 8 nucleotides line up with TRBD1. V gave up 1 base and J gave up 4 bases; unmatched junction bases: 0. CDR1 is SGHAT, CDR2 FQNNGV, per germline. This CDR3 region has 13 residues. The CDR3 protein is CASSLGTGYEQYF. In DNA form, the CDR3 reads TGTGCCAGCAGCTTAGGGACAGGGTACGAGCAGTACTTC.

This chain joins TRBV2 and TRBJ1-5; 10 bases align to TRBD1. The CDR3 runs to 14 residues. Trimming took 8 bases from V and 4 from J; bases not matched to a gene: 5. Looked up from germline, CDR1 is SNHLY and CDR2 is FYNNEI. CDR3 in amino acids: CASSGTGVNQPQHF. The CDR3 bases are TGTGCCAGCTCTGGGACAGGGGTAAATCAGCCCCAGCATTTT.

The chain employs TRBV6-4 and TRBJ1-5, with a weak D call TRBD1 (5 bases). The V gene lost 4 bases and the J gene lost 1 base, with 5 bases spanning the gap. There are 13 residues in the CDR3. Per germline, CDR1 MRHNA and CDR2 SNTAGT. CDR3 in amino acids: CASSGDSNQPQHF. The CDR3 bases are TGTGCCAGCAGTGGGGACAGCAATCAGCCCCAGCATTTT.

By proportion, this clone is large (0.1 to 1%). The V and J genes are TRBV27 and TRBJ2-6; no clear D. This CDR3 comprises 12 residues. Trimming shortened V by 4 bases and J by 2 bases, and 0 bases separated the two germline ends. CDR1 MNHEY and CDR2 SMNVEV come from the germline V gene (reference sequence). In DNA form, the CDR3 reads TGTGCCAGCAGTTCTGGGGCCAACGTCCTGACTTTC. Its translation: CASSSGANVLTF. The full variable domain, rest sourced from reference TRBV27 and TRBJ2-6, is EAQVTQNPRYLITVTGKKLTVTCSQNMNHEYMSWYRQDPGLGLRQIYYSMNVEVTDKGDVPEGYKVSRKEKRNFPLILESPSPNQTSLYFCASSSGANVLTFGAGSRLTVL.

The table lists this clone with a count of one. This chain connects TRBV5-4 to TRBJ1-1; possible D gene TRBD1, 6 bases. The germline V and J ends were trimmed by 2 bases and 4 bases, with 12 bases remaining between them. The germline V gene has CDR1 SGHNT and CDR2 YYREEE (reference sequence). The CDR3 covers 14 residues. The CDR3 region is CASSLTGAITEAFF. The CDR3 DNA follows: TGTGCCAGCAGCTTAACGGGGGCCATCACTGAAGCTTTCTTT.

The chain uses TRBV9 and TRBJ2-5; 14 bases align to TRBD2. Trimming took 0 bases from V and 4 from J; bases not matched to a gene: 5. CDR1 is SGDLS and CDR2 is YYNGEE in the germline V gene. This CDR3 is 17 amino acids long. CDR3 sequence reads: CASSVGGLAGARETQYF. The CDR3 bases are TGTGCCAGCAGCGTAGGGGGACTAGCGGGAGCGAGAGAGACCCAGTACTTC.

The V call is TRBV7-2, the J call TRBJ2-5; D not resolved. Germline V gene data show CDR1 as SGHTA and CDR2 as FQGNSA. This CDR3 is built from 14 residues. V was clipped by 3 bases and J by 1 base, with 9 bases between them. The CDR3 nucleotides are TGTGCCAGCAGCTTTTCGGTGACCCAAGAGACCCAGTACTTC. Translation gives CASSFSVTQETQYF.